Described below is a single T cell receptor beta chain sequence and its context. The table came from immunoSEQ multiplex PCR; TCRdb's copy has only in-frame clones and leaves some out. The data contain 160,000 or so clones, about 85% of them singletons. The trim removed 5 bases at V and 3 bases at J, leaving 6 bases unmatched. CDR1 is SGHTA and CDR2 is FQGNSA in the germline V gene. The CDR3 covers 14 residues. The sample comes from a study of blood T cell repertoires in COVID-19. Sequencing input: PBMCs or T cells enriched from blood (not recorded which). This rearrangement joins TRBV7-2 to TRBJ1-1, with 7 positions matching TRBD1. The receptor was derived from a woman in her 50s who had recovered from COVID-19. Here the CDR3 reads CASSGRTGYTEAFF. Written as DNA, the CDR3 is TGTGCCAGCAGCGGAAGGACAGGCTACACTGAAGCTTTCTTT.